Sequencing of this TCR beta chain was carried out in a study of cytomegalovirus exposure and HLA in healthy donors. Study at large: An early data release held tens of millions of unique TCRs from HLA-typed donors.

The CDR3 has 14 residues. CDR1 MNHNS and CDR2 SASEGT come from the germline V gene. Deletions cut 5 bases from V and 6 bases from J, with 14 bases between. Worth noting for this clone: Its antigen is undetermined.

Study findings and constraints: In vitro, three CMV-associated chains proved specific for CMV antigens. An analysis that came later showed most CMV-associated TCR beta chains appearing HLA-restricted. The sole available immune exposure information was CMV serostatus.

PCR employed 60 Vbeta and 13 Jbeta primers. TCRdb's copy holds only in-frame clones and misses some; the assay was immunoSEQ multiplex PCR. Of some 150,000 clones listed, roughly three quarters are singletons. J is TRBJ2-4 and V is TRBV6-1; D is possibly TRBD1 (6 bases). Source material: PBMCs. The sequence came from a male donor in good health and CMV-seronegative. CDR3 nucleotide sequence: TGTGCCAGCAGTCCCCGGGACATCACAAACATTCAGTACTTC. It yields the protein CASSPRDITNIQYF.